Following are 10 T cell receptor beta chains from one sample sequenced in a study of blood T cells in healthy people across ages. Combining a sample-barcoded 5' primer with a J-beta primer mix, a second PCR ran for 7 to 11 cycles. TCRdb redid the calling of the 5' RACE reads with MiXCR, one entry per CDR3 protein. Of 1,800,000 or so distinct CDR3 sequences in the sample, about 39% were seen once. Sequenced input: blood. These receptors originate from a human donor in good health.

The chain uses TRBV6-6 and TRBJ2-6, with D possibly matching TRBD2 (5 bases). Per the germline V gene, CDR1 is MNHNY and CDR2 is SVGAGI (reference sequence). Trimming cost V 5 bases and J 1 base, with 12 bases left between them. The CDR3 contains 16 residues. CDR3 loop: CASSDYGESGANVLTF. The DNA of the CDR3 is TGTGCCAGCAGTGATTACGGGGAATCTGGGGCCAACGTCCTGACTTTC.

A few counts support this clonotype. This chain links TRBV11-2 with TRBJ2-3; D might be TRBD1 or TRBD2, each matching 5 bases. CDR1 is SGHAT, CDR2 FQNNGV, per germline. There are 13 residues in the CDR3. V gave up 1 base and J gave up 14 bases, with 16 bases separating them. CDR3 nucleotide sequence: TGTGCCAGCAGCTTAGCTAGTGGGGACCGTCTGTATTTT. This sequence encodes CASSLASGDRLYF.

This clonotype was recorded once. A read error may explain this, as a much larger clone is one base away. The chain couples TRBV29-1 to TRBJ2-5, with 7 positions matching TRBD2. The V and J ends lost 7 bases and 5 bases, in that order; junction bases with no gene match: 7. CDR1 SQVTM and CDR2 ANQGSEA come from the germline V gene. The CDR3 consists of 12 residues. This CDR3 is CSGATSLETQYF. The CDR3 bases are TGCAGCGGTGCGACTAGCCTTGAGACCCAGTACTTC. Full variable domain (remainder filled in from reference TRBV29-1 and TRBJ2-5): SAVISQKPSRDICQRGTSLTIQCQVDSQVTMMFWYRQQPGQSLTLIATANQGSEATYESGFVIDKFPISRPNLTFSTLTVSNMSPEDSSIYLCSGATSLETQYFGPGTRLLVL.

The chain is built from TRBV2 and TRBJ2-7; 7 bases are shared with TRBD1. Trimming removed 5 bases from V and 4 bases from J; junction bases left unmatched: 11. The germline CDR1 and CDR2 sequences are SNHLY and FYNNEI. The CDR3 runs 15 residues. The CDR3 DNA sequence: TGTGCCAGCAGTTTCGAGCTGACAGGGCAATACGAGCAGTACTTC. This sequence encodes CASSFELTGQYEQYF.

The CDR3 DNA sequence: TGTGCCAGCAGCTTAAGTCAGGGTCCTAACAATGAGCAGTTCTTC. It is translated as CASSLSQGPNNEQFF. This chain connects TRBV7-9 to TRBJ2-1; D possibly corresponds to TRBD1 (5 bases). The CDR3 runs 15 residues. Per germline, CDR1 SEHNR and CDR2 FQNEAQ (reference sequence). The V end was cut by 2 bases, the J end by 5 bases, with 13 bases between.

In regard to this clonotype: The junction does not match germline at one end; this may be a read error. J is TRBJ2-1 and V is TRBV19; TRBD2 agrees at 7 bases. CDR1 is LNHDA, CDR2 SQIVND, per germline (reference sequence). The CDR3 totals 15 residues. CDR3 DNA sequence: TGTGCCAATAGTTTCTACCGGGACTATTACAATGAGCAGTTCTTC. Encoded protein: CANSFYRDYYNEQFF. Together with reference TRBV19 and TRBJ2-1, the CDR3 gives the full variable domain: DGGITQSPKYLFRKEGQNVTLSCEQNLNHDAMYWYRQDPGQGLRLIYYSQIVNDFQKGDIAEGYSVSREKKESFPLTVTSAQKNPTAFYLCANSFYRDYYNEQFFGPGTRLTVL.

This clonotype was counted only a few times. V gene TRBV12-3 or TRBV12-4 combines with J gene TRBJ2-3; the D gene is possibly TRBD2 (6 bases). Trimming cost V 3 bases and J 3 bases, with 10 bases left between them. The CDR3 spans 14 residues. The DNA for the CDR3 is TGTGCCAGCAGTTTTGGACTACAAACAGATACGCAGTATTTT. It encodes CASSFGLQTDTQYF.

The DNA of the CDR3 is TGTGCCAGCAGTTACTCGTTGCGCAGGGGGGAGAATGAGCAGTTCTTC. This encodes CASSYSLRRGENEQFF. The rearrangement links TRBV6-5 to TRBJ2-1; maybe TRBD1 (7 bases). Trimming removed 0 bases at V and 7 bases at J, with 16 bases between. The CDR3 consists of 16 residues. Germline CDR1 MNHEY, CDR2 SVGAGI.

The J gene is TRBJ2-7, the V gene TRBV29-1, with 9 bases identical to TRBD1. Germline CDR1 and CDR2: SQVTM and ANQGSEA. There are 14 residues in the CDR3. Unmatched junction bases numbered 11, after V lost 5 bases and J lost 6 bases. Here the CDR3 DNA reads TGCAGCGTTATCGGGGACAGGGTAATTGGCGAGCAGTACTTC. As protein: CSVIGDRVIGEQYF.

This clonotype was seen more than once but under ten times. V gene TRBV15 combines with J gene TRBJ1-5; D perhaps matches TRBD1 (5 bases). CDR1 and CDR2 (germline): LNHNV, YYDKDF (reference sequence). V was pared by 0 bases and J by 5 bases, with 14 bases between. This CDR3 is built from 16 residues. CDR3 region: CATSREFGVRDQPQHF. In DNA, the CDR3 is TGTGCCACCAGCAGAGAGTTTGGAGTCAGGGATCAGCCCCAGCATTTT. The complete variable domain, with remaining parts taken from reference TRBV15 and TRBJ1-5, reads DAMVIQNPRYQVTQFGKPVTLSCSQTLNHNVMYWYQQKSSQAPKLLFHYYDKDFNNEADTPDNFQSRRPNTSFCFLDIRSPGLGDTAMYLCATSREFGVRDQPQHFGDGTRLSIL.